This paragraph covers one T cell receptor (beta chain) sequence. The V gene end was trimmed by 4 bases and the J gene end by 4 bases; junction bases not matched to a gene: 2. Germline V gives CDR1 SGHDN, CDR2 FVKESK. This CDR3 region has 14 residues. This sample is part of a study of OX40 agonist ivuxolimab in advanced cancers. Assay used: immunoSEQ multiplex PCR; TCRdb lists only in-frame clones, some missing. The sample has tens of thousands of clones, about 81% seen once. This TCR came from an adult with an advanced solid tumor such as melanoma, head and neck, liver or kidney cancer. The sequencing here drew on CD4+ or CD8+ T cells sorted from blood, taken in a trial of the OX40 agonist ivuxolimab. This chain uses TRBV14 with TRBJ1-2; 11 nucleotides match TRBD1. The CDR3 coding sequence is TGTGCCAGCAGCCGGGACAGGGGGGGCTATGGCTACACCTTC. Its translation: CASSRDRGGYGYTF. Supplemented by reference TRBV14 and TRBJ1-2, the full variable domain reads EAGVTQFPSHSVIEKGQTVTLRCDPISGHDNLYWYRRVMGKEIKFLLHFVKESKQDESGMPNNRFLAERTGGTYSTLKVQPAELEDSGVYFCASSRDRGGYGYTFGSGTRLTVV.